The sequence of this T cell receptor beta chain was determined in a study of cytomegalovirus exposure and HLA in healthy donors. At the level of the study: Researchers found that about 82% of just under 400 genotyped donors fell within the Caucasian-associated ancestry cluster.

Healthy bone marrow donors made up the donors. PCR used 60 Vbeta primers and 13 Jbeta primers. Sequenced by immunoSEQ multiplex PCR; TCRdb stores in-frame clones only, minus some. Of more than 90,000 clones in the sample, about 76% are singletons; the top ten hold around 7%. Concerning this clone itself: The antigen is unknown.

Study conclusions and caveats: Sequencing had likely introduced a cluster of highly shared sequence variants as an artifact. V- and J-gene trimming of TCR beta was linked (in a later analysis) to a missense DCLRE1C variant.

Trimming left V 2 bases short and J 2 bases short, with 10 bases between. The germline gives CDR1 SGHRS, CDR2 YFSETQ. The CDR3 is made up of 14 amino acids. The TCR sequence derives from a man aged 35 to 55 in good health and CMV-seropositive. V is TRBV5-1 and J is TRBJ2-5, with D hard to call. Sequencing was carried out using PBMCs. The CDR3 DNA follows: TGCGCCAGCAGCTTAAGTAGAGAACAAGAGACCCAGTACTTC. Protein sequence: CASSLSREQETQYF. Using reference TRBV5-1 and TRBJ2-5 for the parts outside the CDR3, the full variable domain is KAGVTQTPRYLIKTRGQQVTLSCSPISGHRSVSWYQQTPGQGLQFLFEYFSETQRNKGNFPGRFSGRQFSNSRSEMNVSTLELGDSALYLCASSLSREQETQYFGPGTRLLVL.